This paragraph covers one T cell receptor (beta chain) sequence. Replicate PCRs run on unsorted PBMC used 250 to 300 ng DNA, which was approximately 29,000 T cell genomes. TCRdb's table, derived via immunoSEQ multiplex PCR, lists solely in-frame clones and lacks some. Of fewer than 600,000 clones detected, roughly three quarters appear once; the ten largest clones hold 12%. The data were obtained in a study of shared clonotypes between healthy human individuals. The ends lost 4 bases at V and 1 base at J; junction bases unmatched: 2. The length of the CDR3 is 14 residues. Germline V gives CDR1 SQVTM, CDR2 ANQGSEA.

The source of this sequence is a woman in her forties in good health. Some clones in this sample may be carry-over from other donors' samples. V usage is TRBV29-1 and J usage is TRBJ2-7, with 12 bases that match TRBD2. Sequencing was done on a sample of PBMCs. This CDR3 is CSVAGTSGSYEQYF. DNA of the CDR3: TGCAGCGTTGCCGGGACTAGCGGGTCCTACGAGCAGTACTTC.